The rows below give T cell receptor beta chains drawn from one sample of a study of spatial heterogeneity in lung cancer. A single record per CDR3 protein comes from TCRdb applying MiXCR to the 5' RACE reads. In the table there are tens of thousands of distinct CDR3 sequences, more than 15% of which are singletons. This material consisted of PBMCs, taken at surgery. The receptors come from a male donor with early-stage non-small cell lung cancer. Both conserved end residues are part of each CDR3. D genes are given only for firm matches. Some rows mark clone size as missing; the rest say once, few, many or name a class of expanded clone.

d_gene	v_gene	j_gene	len	abundance	CDR3nt	CDR3aa
TRBD1	TRBV28	TRBJ2-7	13	few	TGTGCCAGCAGAGGACAGGGGACCAACGAGCAGTACTTC	CASRGQGTNEQYF
-	TRBV27	TRBJ2-1	14	many	TGTGCCAGCAGTTTTCAGGGCTCCTACAATGAGCAGTTCTTC	CASSFQGSYNEQFF
TRBD1	TRBV25-1	TRBJ1-1	12	-	TGTGCCAGCAGTGGGGACAGGGAAGAAGCTTTCTTT	CASSGDREEAFF
-	TRBV3-1	TRBJ2-7	13	-	TGTGCCAGCAGCCAACTCAGCTCCTACGAGCAGTACTTC	CASSQLSSYEQYF
-	TRBV21-1	TRBJ2-3	15	once	TGTGCCAGCAGCAAAGCTGAGCGGGGCACAGATACGCAGTATTTT	CASSKAERGTDTQYF
-	TRBV28	TRBJ1-5	14	-	TGTGCCAGCCGCCCTGGGCGGATCAATCAGCCCCAGCATTTT	CASRPGRINQPQHF
TRBD1	TRBV18	TRBJ1-1	11	few	TGTGCCAGCTCACCAAACCGGGACAGGTTTTTT	CASSPNRDRFF
-	TRBV20-1	TRBJ1-5	15	-	TGCAGTGCCTCACTAGGGCAGGGCCATAATCAGCCCCAGCATTTT	CSASLGQGHNQPQHF
-	TRBV4-1	TRBJ2-7	14	many	TGCGCCAGCAGCCATGGGAGGGGGGCCTACGAGCAGTACTTC	CASSHGRGAYEQYF
-	TRBV29-1	TRBJ1-2	11	many	TGCAGCGCTGGGGTAGACTATGGCTACACCTTC	CSAGVDYGYTF
TRBD2	TRBV7-8	TRBJ2-1	18	few	TGTGCCAGCAGCCAAGTATCCACAACGGGGGGGACCTACAATGAGCAGTTCTTC	CASSQVSTTGGTYNEQFF
TRBD1	TRBV27	TRBJ1-1	15	few	TGTGCCAGCAGCCCCAAGGGACAGGGGAACACTGAAGCTTTCTTT	CASSPKGQGNTEAFF
-	TRBV3-1	TRBJ2-1	15	few	TGTGCCAGCAGCCAAGATGGGGACTCATACAATGAGCAGTTCTTC	CASSQDGDSYNEQFF
-	TRBV20-1	TRBJ2-7	12	-	TGCAGTGCTAGAGTCGGTACGCACGAGCAGTACTTC	CSARVGTHEQYF
-	TRBV5-1	TRBJ2-3	14	few	TGCGCCAGCAGGGAGGGAGGACTCACAGATACGCAGTATTTT	CASREGGLTDTQYF
-	TRBV2	TRBJ2-3	14	few	TGTGCCAGCGGCCTGGACGGAATCACAGATACGCAGTATTTT	CASGLDGITDTQYF
-	TRBV7-2	TRBJ2-5	11	many	TGTGCCAGCAGCCCTTTAGGGACCCAGTACTTC	CASSPLGTQYF
TRBD2	TRBV2	TRBJ2-7	14	many	TGTGCCAGCAGCGCCCGTACGGGGACTAACGAGCAGTACTTC	CASSARTGTNEQYF
-	TRBV6-1	TRBJ2-3	14	-	TGTGCCAGCAGTCTGCTGACTCCGCCAGATACGCAGTATTTT	CASSLLTPPDTQYF
TRBD2	TRBV19	TRBJ2-3	14	-	TGTGCAAGTGGGAGGGCGGCGAGCACAGATACGCAGTATTTT	CASGRAASTDTQYF
-	TRBV11-2	TRBJ2-1	16	few	TGTGCCAGCAGCTTAGTGGGGCATCTCTCCTACAATGAGCAGTTCTTC	CASSLVGHLSYNEQFF
-	TRBV6-5	TRBJ2-7	15	many	TGTGCCAGCAGTTACTCGACAGGACAAGCCTACGAGCAGTACTTC	CASSYSTGQAYEQYF
-	TRBV6-5	TRBJ1-5	15	-	TGTGCCAGCAGTTACTCTCGGACTTCAGGGCAGCCCCAGCATTTT	CASSYSRTSGQPQHF
TRBD2	TRBV11-2	TRBJ2-1	15	-	TGTGCCAGCAGCGCGCAACTAGCGAAAAGCAATGAGCAGTTCTTC	CASSAQLAKSNEQFF
-	TRBV6-5	TRBJ2-6	15	few	TGTGCCAGCAGTGCCGACCGGGACCGGGCCAACGTCCTGACTTTC	CASSADRDRANVLTF
-	TRBV10-3	TRBJ2-7	15	few	TGTGCCATCCGGGGGACAGACCCATGGACCTACGAGCAGTACTTC	CAIRGTDPWTYEQYF
-	TRBV7-2	TRBJ2-2	13	few	TGTGCCAGCAGCATCGACTGGGCCGGGGAGCTGTTTTTT	CASSIDWAGELFF
-	TRBV12-3/TRBV12-4	TRBJ1-2	13	-	TGTGCCAGCAGTTGGGACATAAACTATGGCTACACCTTC	CASSWDINYGYTF
TRBD1	TRBV29-1	TRBJ2-3	12	-	TGCAGCGTTGCCCGGGACAGAGATACGCAGTATTTT	CSVARDRDTQYF
TRBD1	TRBV11-3	TRBJ2-7	13	few	TGTGCCAGCAGCCCAGCAGGGGGCTGGGAGCAGTACTTC	CASSPAGGWEQYF
TRBD2	TRBV5-1	TRBJ2-3	15	-	TGCGCCAGCAGCTTGCCGACTAGCGAGTTCGATACGCAGTATTTT	CASSLPTSEFDTQYF
-	TRBV5-1	TRBJ1-6	17	few	TGCGCCAGCAGCTTGAAGGAGGGGGAGAACTATAATTCACCCCTCCACTTT	CASSLKEGENYNSPLHF
-	TRBV9	TRBJ2-6	15	few	TGTGCCAGCAGCGGCACATACTCTGGGGCCAACGTCCTGACTTTC	CASSGTYSGANVLTF
-	TRBV5-1	TRBJ1-2	13	few	TGCGCCAGCAGCGAGGAGCTGAGAGATGGCTACACCTTC	CASSEELRDGYTF
-	TRBV12-3/TRBV12-4	TRBJ1-1	13	-	TGTGCCAGCAGACCCGCAGGGCGGACTGAAGCTTTCTTT	CASRPAGRTEAFF
-	TRBV7-8	TRBJ1-5	16	many	TGTGCCAGCAGCGCCCCTGGGGGTGGCGGCAATCAGCCCCAGCATTTT	CASSAPGGGGNQPQHF
-	TRBV6-2/TRBV6-3	TRBJ2-1	15	-	TGTGCCAGCAGTTATCCGGGGGATTCCTACAATGAGCAGTTCTTC	CASSYPGDSYNEQFF
-	TRBV5-4	TRBJ2-3	13	many	TGTGCCAGCAGCCTTATCCCCACAGATACGCAGTATTTT	CASSLIPTDTQYF
TRBD2	TRBV5-1	TRBJ2-7	15	-	TGCGCCAGCAGCCCGGGGACTAGCGAATTATACGAGCAGTACTTC	CASSPGTSELYEQYF
-	TRBV10-3	TRBJ2-1	14	-	TGTGCGATCACGGCGGATAGCTCCTACAATGAGCAGTTCTTC	CAITADSSYNEQFF
TRBD1	TRBV6-1	TRBJ2-7	16	few	TGTGCCAGCAGTGCGGACAGGGGGCAAGGGACCTACGAGCAGTACTTC	CASSADRGQGTYEQYF
-	TRBV28	TRBJ2-7	15	once	TGTGCCAGCAGTACTCCGACTACAGCAGGATACGAGCAGTACTTC	CASSTPTTAGYEQYF
TRBD1	TRBV3-1	TRBJ1-2	15	-	TGTGCCAGCAGCCAATTGACAGGGGGCGCTAATGGCTACACCTTC	CASSQLTGGANGYTF
-	TRBV7-9	TRBJ2-1	12	-	TGTGCCAGCAGTTCGTCGCTAGTCGAGCAGTTCTTC	CASSSSLVEQFF
-	TRBV27	TRBJ2-1	20	-	TGTGCCAGCGCATCTCCAGGGAGTGTTACCGGATCCGGCTCCTACAATGAGCAGTTCTTC	CASASPGSVTGSGSYNEQFF
-	TRBV7-9	TRBJ1-2	16	many	TGTGCCAGCAGCTTAGCCCCCCAGAACCCATACTATGGCTACACCTTC	CASSLAPQNPYYGYTF
-	TRBV5-1	TRBJ1-2	13	-	TGCACCAGCAGCTTGTATCAGGAAGATGGCTACACCTTC	CTSSLYQEDGYTF
-	TRBV3-1	TRBJ2-1	15	few	TGTGCCAGCAGCCAAGACCCGGTTTCCTACAATGAGCAGTTCTTC	CASSQDPVSYNEQFF
TRBD2	TRBV20-1	TRBJ2-3	15	-	TGCAGTGCTCGAAGCCCAGCGGGAAGGGCAGATACGCAGTATTTT	CSARSPAGRADTQYF
-	TRBV4-2	TRBJ1-5	16	few	TGTGCCAGCAGCCAAGTCCCCCTTGGAAGCAATCAGCCCCAGCATTTT	CASSQVPLGSNQPQHF
TRBD1	TRBV7-9	TRBJ2-1	15	many	TGTGCCAGCAGCTCCGGACAGGACTCCTACAATGAGCAGTTCTTC	CASSSGQDSYNEQFF
TRBD1	TRBV29-1	TRBJ2-5	12	many	TGCAGCGCTCGGGACAGGTTGGAGACCCAGTACTTC	CSARDRLETQYF
TRBD1	TRBV11-3	TRBJ2-1	14	-	TGTGCCAGCAGCGTGGGACAGGGATACAATGAGCAGTTCTTC	CASSVGQGYNEQFF
-	TRBV27	TRBJ1-1	15	-	TGTGCCAGCAATCTCTGGGGTTCCAAGGGGACTGAAGCTTTCTTT	CASNLWGSKGTEAFF
-	TRBV30	TRBJ2-1	11	-	TGTGCCCTGGAGAGATACAATGAGCAGTTCTTC	CALERYNEQFF
-	TRBV7-2	TRBJ2-2	14	few	TGTGCCAGCAGCTCCCCCTATGGTGTCGGGGAGCTGTTTTTT	CASSSPYGVGELFF
TRBD1	TRBV2	TRBJ2-5	19	-	TGTGCCAGCAGTACTAGAAACCTACAGGGGGCCTATCTCCAAGAGACCCAGTACTTC	CASSTRNLQGAYLQETQYF